This is a list of T cell receptor beta chains from one sample in a study of blood T cell repertoires in COVID-19. The assay was immunoSEQ multiplex PCR, and TCRdb's table has in-frame clones only and misses some. This table holds over 70,000 clones, approximately 84% found once. Source material: peripheral blood. These receptors were obtained from a man aged 55 to 69 with COVID-19, enrolled during active disease. Each CDR3 is given with its conserved first and last residue. A D gene is named only where the DNA matches it firmly. Clone size is stated in some rows and not others, as once, few, many or a class when expanded.

d_call: NA; v_call: TRBV3-1/TRBV3-2; j_call: TRBJ1-4; clone_size: once; cdr3_aa: CASSWSVSNEKLFF; cdr3_nt: TGTGCCAGCAGCTGGAGTGTGTCTAATGAAAAACTGTTTTTT
d_call: NA; v_call: TRBV21-1; j_call: TRBJ2-3; clone_size: few; cdr3_aa: CASSRPFRVITDTQYF; cdr3_nt: TGTGCCAGCAGCCGCCCGTTTCGAGTTATCACAGATACGCAGTATTTT
d_call: NA; v_call: TRBV3-1/TRBV3-2; j_call: TRBJ1-2; clone_size: NA; cdr3_aa: CASSQGSGDGYTF; cdr3_nt: TGTGCCAGCAGCCAAGGTTCAGGGGATGGCTACACCTTC
d_call: TRBD2; v_call: TRBV4-1; j_call: TRBJ2-7; clone_size: NA; cdr3_aa: CASSQDRTSRYEQYF; cdr3_nt: TGCGCCAGCAGCCAAGACCGGACTAGTCGCTACGAGCAGTACTTC
d_call: TRBD1; v_call: TRBV10-3; j_call: TRBJ1-5; clone_size: NA; cdr3_aa: CAITGGSNQPQHF; cdr3_nt: TGTGCCATAACAGGGGGGAGCAATCAGCCCCAGCATTTT
d_call: NA; v_call: TRBV5-6; j_call: TRBJ2-3; clone_size: NA; cdr3_aa: CASSLGERLADIADTQYF; cdr3_nt: TGTGCCAGCAGCTTGGGTGAGCGGCTAGCTGATATCGCAGATACGCAGTATTTT
d_call: NA; v_call: TRBV12-2; j_call: TRBJ1-4; clone_size: NA; cdr3_aa: CASRLGVQGKETGEKLFF; cdr3_nt: TGTGCAAGTCGCTTAGGGGTGCAGGGGAAGGAAACTGGTGAAAAACTGTTTTTT
d_call: TRBD2; v_call: TRBV6-5; j_call: TRBJ2-3; clone_size: NA; cdr3_aa: CASSYGRGDTDTQYF; cdr3_nt: TGTGCCAGCAGTTACGGGCGGGGGGACACAGATACGCAGTATTTT
d_call: TRBD2; v_call: TRBV6-6; j_call: TRBJ2-5; clone_size: NA; cdr3_aa: CASSYRRTSGMETQYF; cdr3_nt: TGTGCCAGCAGTTACAGGCGGACTAGCGGGATGGAGACCCAGTACTTC
d_call: NA; v_call: TRBV25-1; j_call: TRBJ2-5; clone_size: NA; cdr3_aa: CASSESLPPTRQYF; cdr3_nt: TGTGCCAGCAGTGAATCCCTTCCGCCTACTCGCCAGTACTTC
d_call: TRBD1; v_call: TRBV6-5; j_call: TRBJ1-5; clone_size: NA; cdr3_aa: CASSPDRGSNQPQHF; cdr3_nt: TGTGCCAGCAGCCCAGACAGGGGAAGCAATCAGCCCCAGCATTTT